These T cell receptor beta chains were read from a single sample in a study of blood T cell repertoires in COVID-19. Sequenced by immunoSEQ multiplex PCR; TCRdb stores in-frame clones only, minus some. The table includes 150,000 to 200,000 clones, around 80% detected once. Sequencing was performed on PBMCs or T cells enriched from blood (not recorded which). The receptor set was obtained from a woman in her 50s who had recovered from COVID-19. Each CDR3 is given with its conserved first and last residue. A D gene is named only where the DNA matches it firmly. Expanded clones get a size class; other rows say once, few or many, or leave the size out.

V	D	J	length	size	DNA	CDR3
TRBV10-3	.	TRBJ1-2	14	.	TGTGCCATCAGTGAGTCCTCAGGGGACTATGGCTACACCTTC	CAISESSGDYGYTF
TRBV7-2	.	TRBJ1-1	14	.	TGTGCCAGCAGCTTAGGTAGACAGAACACTGAAGCTTTCTTT	CASSLGRQNTEAFF
TRBV19	.	TRBJ1-3	14	once	TGTGCCAGTAGGGAGGGCGGCTCTGGAAACACCATATATTTT	CASREGGSGNTIYF
TRBV4-3	TRBD2	TRBJ2-1	15	.	TGCGCCAGCAGCCAAGCAGCGGGGGGCTTGTATGAGCAGTTCTTC	CASSQAAGGLYEQFF
TRBV19	TRBD1	TRBJ1-1	18	.	TGTGCCAGTAGTATCGGAAAAGGGGGCGCGAGCATGAACACTGAAGCTTTCTTT	CASSIGKGGASMNTEAFF
TRBV11-1	TRBD1	TRBJ1-4	15	.	TGTGCCAGCAGCGGTACGGGACAGGGGATTGAAAAACTGTTTTTT	CASSGTGQGIEKLFF
TRBV6-2/TRBV6-3	.	TRBJ2-1	12	.	TGTGCCAGCAGTAAAGACCGGGGTGAGCAGTTCTTC	CASSKDRGEQFF
TRBV11-2	.	TRBJ1-5	15	.	TGTGCCAGCAGCACGGGGGGTTGGGGCAATCAGCCCCAGCATTTT	CASSTGGWGNQPQHF
TRBV23-1	.	TRBJ1-3	15	.	TGCGCCAGCAGTCTTGTAGCTCACTCTGGAAACACCATATATTTT	CASSLVAHSGNTIYF
TRBV9	TRBD2	TRBJ2-5	14	once	TGTGCCAGCAGCGAGACTAGCGGACAAGAGACCCAGTACTTC	CASSETSGQETQYF
TRBV6-5	TRBD2	TRBJ2-7	12	.	TGTGCCAGCAGTCCCCCGGGAGGCGAGCAGTACTTC	CASSPPGGEQYF
TRBV21-1	.	TRBJ1-5	17	many	TGTGCCAGTAACTTACGGACAGGGGGCGCGGGGAATCAGCCCCAGCATTTT	CASNLRTGGAGNQPQHF
TRBV19	.	TRBJ1-2	17	.	TGTGCCAGTAGTATAGCAGTGACCGGGACACAAAGATATGGCTACACCTTC	CASSIAVTGTQRYGYTF
TRBV21-1	.	TRBJ2-1	16	.	TGTGCCAGCAGCAAAGTCAGCGGGAGCTCCTACAATGAGCAGTTCTTC	CASSKVSGSSYNEQFF
TRBV28	TRBD2	TRBJ2-1	14	.	TGTGCCAGCAGTTTAGTACTAGCGGGAGTCGAGCAGTTCTTC	CASSLVLAGVEQFF
TRBV18	TRBD2	TRBJ2-3	15	.	TGTGCCAGCTCACTCGCGACTAGCGGAATTAATACGCAGTATTTT	CASSLATSGINTQYF
TRBV24-1	.	TRBJ1-5	13	.	TGTGCCACCAGTGGACGGGGTGGTCAGCCCCAGCATTTT	CATSGRGGQPQHF
TRBV4-3	.	TRBJ1-1	16	once	TGCGCCAGCAGCCAAGACCCCGTGGGAGGGAACACTGAAGCTTTCTTT	CASSQDPVGGNTEAFF
TRBV5-1	TRBD2	TRBJ2-1	17	.	TGCGCCAGCAGCTTGGCCTTGCGGGAGGGCCCTGTTGATGAGCAGTTCTTC	CASSLALREGPVDEQFF
TRBV27	.	TRBJ2-5	14	.	TGTGCCAGCAGTGCCACAGGGAAGGGGGAGACCCAGTACTTC	CASSATGKGETQYF
TRBV7-2	.	TRBJ1-2	16	.	TGTGCCAGCAGCTTAGCTTTGGTTCAGGCCTCCTATGGCTACACCTTC	CASSLALVQASYGYTF
TRBV2	.	TRBJ1-6	17	.	TGTGCCAGCACCGAGCCGCTTATACAGGTCGATAATTCACCCCTCCACTTT	CASTEPLIQVDNSPLHF
TRBV5-1	.	TRBJ1-4	15	.	TGCGCCAGCAGCTTCCGCGCGGGGGGAGGTGAAAAACTGTTTTTT	CASSFRAGGGEKLFF
TRBV6-5	.	TRBJ2-1	13	.	TGTGCCAGCAGTTACATGGTCGGGGGACAGCAGTTCTTC	CASSYMVGGQQFF